This TCR beta chain was documented in a study of OX40 agonist ivuxolimab in advanced cancers. The study, taken as a whole, reports: Relative to CD4+ cells, CD8+ T cells on average had more expanded clones. People who partly responded at 0.1-3.0 mg/kg had some of the least clonal expansion seen.

The V end was cut by 0 bases, the J end by 6 bases, with 8 bases between. Germline V gene lookup returns CDR1 SGHTA and CDR2 FQGNSA. The CDR3 covers 13 residues. On this clone itself: Its antigen is not known.

Autoimmune disease history or systemic immunosuppression led to patient exclusion. Method: immunoSEQ multiplex PCR; TCRdb's copy keeps in-frame clones and lacks some. The sample contains tens of thousands of clones, around 83% of which appear only once. The input for sequencing was CD4+ or CD8+ T cells sorted from blood, taken in a trial of the OX40 agonist ivuxolimab. The TCR comes from an adult with an advanced solid tumor such as melanoma, head and neck, liver or kidney cancer. The chain is built from TRBV7-2 and TRBJ1-1; D is undetermined. The CDR3 region is CASSLARVSEAFF. The CDR3, as DNA: TGTGCCAGCAGCTTAGCGAGGGTTTCTGAAGCTTTCTTT.